This TCR beta chain is drawn from a study of post-analysis software for immune sequencing data. Built from TCR beta cDNA, the libraries had unique molecular identifiers in them. TCRdb redid the calling of the PCR reads with MiXCR, one entry per CDR3 protein. The sample shows 180,000 or so distinct CDR3 sequences, roughly 28% of them seen only once. This clonotype was found a few times. The antigen is unknown. Germline assignment: CDR1 MNHNS and CDR2 SASEGT. V lost 3 bases to trimming and J lost 7 bases, with 22 bases between them. The CDR3 length is 17 residues. Study observations and caveats: Under F measure analysis, samples from one preparation batch co-clustered strongly. Five TRBV segments, including TRBV5-6, TRBV5-1 and TRBV20-1, were more frequent in patients than controls.

The sequencing input was blood. The genes are TRBV6-1 and TRBJ2-1; D might be TRBD1 (6 bases). The sequence was collected from a girl aged 2-17 years with multiple sclerosis. Written as DNA, the CDR3 is TGTGCCAGCAGTGACCCCGATGCGCCAGGGGTTACAAATGAGCAGTTCTTC. It codes for CASSDPDAPGVTNEQFF.